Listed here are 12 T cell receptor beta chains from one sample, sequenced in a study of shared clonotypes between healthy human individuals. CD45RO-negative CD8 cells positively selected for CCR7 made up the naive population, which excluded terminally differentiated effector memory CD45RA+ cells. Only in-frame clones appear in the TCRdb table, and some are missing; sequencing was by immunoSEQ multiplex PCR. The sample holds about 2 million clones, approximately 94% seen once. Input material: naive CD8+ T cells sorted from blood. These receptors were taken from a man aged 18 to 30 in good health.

The CDR3 region is CASSQLGGGPDTEAFF. DNA of the CDR3: TGTGCCAGCAGCCAACTCGGCGGGGGCCCCGACACTGAAGCTTTCTTT. The chain links TRBV4-2 to TRBJ1-1, with D tentatively TRBD1 (6 bases). The CDR3 runs 16 residues. CDR1 and CDR2 from the germline V gene are LGHNA and YNFKEQ. The V end lost 2 bases, the J end lost 3 bases, and 16 bases lay between the germline ends.

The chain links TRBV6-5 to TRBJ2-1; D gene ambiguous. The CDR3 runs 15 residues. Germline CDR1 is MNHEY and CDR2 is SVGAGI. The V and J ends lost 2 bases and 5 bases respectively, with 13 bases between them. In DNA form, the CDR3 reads TGTGCCAGCAGTTACCTTGGCCCTGCGGACAATGAGCAGTTCTTC. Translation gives CASSYLGPADNEQFF.

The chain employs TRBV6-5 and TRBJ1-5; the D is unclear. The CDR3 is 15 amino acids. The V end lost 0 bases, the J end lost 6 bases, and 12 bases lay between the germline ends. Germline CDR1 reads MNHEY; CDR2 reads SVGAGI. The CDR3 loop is CASSYSSAIGQPQHF. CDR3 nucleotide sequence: TGTGCCAGCAGTTACTCGTCGGCCATCGGTCAGCCCCAGCATTTT.

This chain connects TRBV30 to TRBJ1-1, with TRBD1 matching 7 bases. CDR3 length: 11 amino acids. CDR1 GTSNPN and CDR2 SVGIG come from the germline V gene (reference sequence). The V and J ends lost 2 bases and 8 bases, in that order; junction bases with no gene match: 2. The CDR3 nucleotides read TGTGCCTGGAGTCTGACAGGGGAAGCTTTCTTT. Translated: CAWSLTGEAFF.

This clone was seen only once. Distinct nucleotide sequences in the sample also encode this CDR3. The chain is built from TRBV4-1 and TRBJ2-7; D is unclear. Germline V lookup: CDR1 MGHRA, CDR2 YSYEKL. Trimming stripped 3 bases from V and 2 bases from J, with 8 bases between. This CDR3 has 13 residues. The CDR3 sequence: CASSQGRTYEQYF. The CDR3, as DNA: TGCGCCAGCAGCCAGGGCCGCACCTACGAGCAGTACTTC.

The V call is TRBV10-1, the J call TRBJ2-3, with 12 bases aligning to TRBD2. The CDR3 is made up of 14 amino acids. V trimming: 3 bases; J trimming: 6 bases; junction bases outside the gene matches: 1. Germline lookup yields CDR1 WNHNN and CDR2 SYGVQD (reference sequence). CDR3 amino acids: CASSDLAGGDTQYF. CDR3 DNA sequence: TGCGCCAGCAGTGACCTAGCGGGAGGGGATACGCAGTATTTT.

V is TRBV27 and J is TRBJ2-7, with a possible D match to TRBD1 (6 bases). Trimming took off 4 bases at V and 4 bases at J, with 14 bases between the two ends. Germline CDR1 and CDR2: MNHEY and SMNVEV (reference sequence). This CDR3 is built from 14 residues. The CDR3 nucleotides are TGTGCCAGCAGTTCTTCCGACAGGAGTTACGAGCAGTACTTC. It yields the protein CASSSSDRSYEQYF.

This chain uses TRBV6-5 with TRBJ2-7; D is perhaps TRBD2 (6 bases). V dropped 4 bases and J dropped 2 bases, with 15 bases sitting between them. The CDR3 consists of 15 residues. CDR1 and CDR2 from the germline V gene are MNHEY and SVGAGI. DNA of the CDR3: TGTGCCAGCAGTTCTCACGGGAGAGAAACCTACGAGCAGTACTTC. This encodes CASSSHGRETYEQYF.

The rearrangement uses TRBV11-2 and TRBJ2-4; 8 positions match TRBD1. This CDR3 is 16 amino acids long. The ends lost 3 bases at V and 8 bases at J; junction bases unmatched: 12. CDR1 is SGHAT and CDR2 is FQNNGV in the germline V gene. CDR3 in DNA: TGTGCCAGCAGCTTCGGCTCAGGGGGCGGAGAAGACATTCAGTACTTC. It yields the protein CASSFGSGGGEDIQYF.

The CDR3 sequence is CASSILSAAGEQYF. The CDR3 DNA reads TGTGCCAGTAGTATTCTCTCGGCCGCGGGCGAGCAGTACTTC. The chain has TRBV19 and TRBJ2-7, with D tentatively TRBD2 (5 bases). The germline gives CDR1 LNHDA, CDR2 SQIVND (reference sequence). The CDR3 contains 14 residues. V shed 3 bases and J shed 6 bases, with 15 bases lying between them.

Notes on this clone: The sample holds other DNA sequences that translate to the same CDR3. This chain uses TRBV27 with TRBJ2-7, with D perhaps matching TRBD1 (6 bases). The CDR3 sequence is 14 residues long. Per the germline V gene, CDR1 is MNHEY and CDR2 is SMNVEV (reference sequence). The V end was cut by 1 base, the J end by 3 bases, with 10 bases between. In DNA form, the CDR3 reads TGTGCCAGCAGTTTATTGGGGGCAGGCTACGAGCAGTACTTC. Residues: CASSLLGAGYEQYF.

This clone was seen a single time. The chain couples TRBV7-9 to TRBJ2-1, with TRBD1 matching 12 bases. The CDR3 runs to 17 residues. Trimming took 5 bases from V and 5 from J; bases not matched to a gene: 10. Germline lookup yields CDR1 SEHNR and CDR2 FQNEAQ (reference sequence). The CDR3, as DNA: TGTGCCAGCAGCCCCGGGTGGGGACAGGGGGCGGACAATGAGCAGTTCTTC. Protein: CASSPGWGQGADNEQFF.